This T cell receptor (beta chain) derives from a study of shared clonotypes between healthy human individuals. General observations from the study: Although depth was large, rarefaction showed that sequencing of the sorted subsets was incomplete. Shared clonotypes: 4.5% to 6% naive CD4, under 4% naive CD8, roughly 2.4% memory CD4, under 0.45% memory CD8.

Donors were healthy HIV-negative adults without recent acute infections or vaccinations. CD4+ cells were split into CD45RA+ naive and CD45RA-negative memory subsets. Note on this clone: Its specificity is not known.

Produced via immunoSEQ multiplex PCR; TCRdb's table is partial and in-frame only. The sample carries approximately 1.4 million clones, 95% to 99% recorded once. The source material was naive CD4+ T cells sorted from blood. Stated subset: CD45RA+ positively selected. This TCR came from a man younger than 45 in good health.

CDR3 region: CASSLEATGVTNQPQHF. DNA of the CDR3: TGTGCCAGCAGCTTAGAAGCGACAGGGGTCACCAATCAGCCCCAGCATTTT. V gene TRBV7-2 combines with J gene TRBJ1-5; 8 positions agree with TRBD1. Trimming at V came to 1 base and at J to 3 bases, leaving 8 bases not matched to a gene. This CDR3 spans 17 amino acids. Germline lookup yields CDR1 SGHTA and CDR2 FQGNSA.